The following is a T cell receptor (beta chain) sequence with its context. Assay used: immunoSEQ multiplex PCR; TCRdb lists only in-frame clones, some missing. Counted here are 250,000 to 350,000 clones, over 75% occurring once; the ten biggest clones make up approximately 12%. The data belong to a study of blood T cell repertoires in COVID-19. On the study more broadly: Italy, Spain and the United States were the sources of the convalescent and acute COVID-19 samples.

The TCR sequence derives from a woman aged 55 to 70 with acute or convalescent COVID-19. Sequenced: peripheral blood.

This CDR3 is CASSYSGKPNNEQFF. The CDR3 DNA reads as TGTGCCAGCAGCTATAGCGGAAAGCCAAACAATGAGCAGTTCTTC. The rearrangement links TRBV7-9 to TRBJ2-1, with D tentatively TRBD2 (6 bases). The V gene lost 4 bases and the J gene lost 5 bases, with 15 bases spanning the gap. CDR3 length: 15 residues. Germline V CDR1 and CDR2: SEHNR, FQNEAQ (reference sequence). The variable domain in full, completed from reference TRBV7-9 and TRBJ2-1, reads DTGVSQNPRHKITKRGQNVTFRCDPISEHNRLYWYRQTLGQGPEFLTYFQNEAQLEKSRLLSDRFSAERPKGSFSTLEIQRTEQGDSAMYLCASSYSGKPNNEQFFGPGTRLTVL.